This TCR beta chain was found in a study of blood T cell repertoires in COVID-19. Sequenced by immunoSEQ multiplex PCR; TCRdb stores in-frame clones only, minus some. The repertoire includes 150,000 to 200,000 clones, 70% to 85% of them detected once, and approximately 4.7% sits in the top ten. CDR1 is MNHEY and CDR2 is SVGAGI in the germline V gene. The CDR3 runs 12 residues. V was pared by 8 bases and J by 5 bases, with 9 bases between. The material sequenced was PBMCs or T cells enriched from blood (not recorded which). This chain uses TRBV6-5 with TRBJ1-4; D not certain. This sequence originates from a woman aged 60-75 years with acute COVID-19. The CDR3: CASRGPNEKLFF. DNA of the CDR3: TGTGCCAGCCGAGGCCCCAATGAAAAACTGTTTTTT.